This passage covers 16 T cell receptor beta chains from one sample sequenced in a study of neoadjuvant anti-PD-1 for oral cavity cancer. Indicated time point: after neoadjuvant nivolumab, at surgical resection. Sequencing was performed with immunoSEQ multiplex PCR; in TCRdb, only in-frame clones are kept and a portion is missing. The table records around 13,000 clones, 70% to 85% of them present only once. The source material was PBMCs, sampled after nivolumab (anti-PD-1) treatment. Receptor source: a person aged 35 to 85 with oral cavity squamous cell carcinoma.

This CDR3 is CASSFPLDYGYTF. The CDR3 DNA sequence: TGTGCCAGCAGCTTCCCCCTTGACTATGGCTACACCTTC. This chain joins TRBV7-9 and TRBJ1-2; unclear D gene. The CDR3 is made up of 13 amino acids. The germline CDR1 and CDR2 sequences are SEHNR and FQNEAQ (reference sequence). The germline V and J ends were trimmed by 3 bases and 3 bases, with 8 bases remaining between them. Together with reference TRBV7-9 and TRBJ1-2, the CDR3 gives the full variable domain: DTGVSQNPRHKITKRGQNVTFRCDPISEHNRLYWYRQTLGQGPEFLTYFQNEAQLEKSRLLSDRFSAERPKGSFSTLEIQRTEQGDSAMYLCASSFPLDYGYTFGSGTRLTVV.

The rearrangement joins TRBV19 to TRBJ2-7; perhaps TRBD1 as D (6 bases). V was cut by 4 bases and J by 0 bases, with 16 bases left in between. The CDR3 has 16 amino acids. Per the germline V gene, CDR1 is LNHDA and CDR2 is SQIVND (reference sequence). CDR3 amino acids: CASSTPRRGSSYEQYF. CDR3 coding DNA: TGTGCCAGTAGTACCCCTCGCAGGGGTTCCTCCTACGAGCAGTACTTC.

The chain joins TRBV9 to TRBJ2-1; 14 bases agree with TRBD2. V lost 2 bases and J lost 3; bases outside the gene matches: 1. CDR1 SGDLS and CDR2 YYNGEE come from the germline V gene. The CDR3 is 16 amino acids. This CDR3 is CASSVGTSGGYNEQFF. The CDR3 DNA reads as TGTGCCAGCAGCGTGGGGACTAGCGGGGGCTACAATGAGCAGTTCTTC.

In its sample, this clone was seen a few times. The chain uses TRBV6-6 and TRBJ2-7, with 7 bases aligning to TRBD1. Germline V gene lookup returns CDR1 MNHNY and CDR2 SVGAGI (reference sequence). The CDR3 has 12 residues. Trimming cost V 6 bases and J 6 bases; bases outside gene matches: 5. Here the CDR3 reads CASSPTGSEQYF. The CDR3, as DNA: TGTGCCAGCAGCCCGACAGGGTCCGAGCAGTACTTC.

The chain combines TRBV19 with TRBJ2-7, with D perhaps being TRBD1 or TRBD2 (5 bases each). Trimming cost V 5 bases and J 3 bases, with 11 bases left between them. CDR3 length equals 13 residues. Germline CDR1 and CDR2: LNHDA and SQIVND (reference sequence). In DNA form, the CDR3 reads TGTGCCAGTAGTGAGGGACCTATCTACGAGCAGTACTTC. It encodes CASSEGPIYEQYF.

This clone turned up a few times. This rearrangement joins TRBV9 to TRBJ2-7; TRBD1 matches at 12 bases. The CDR3 loop spans 16 amino acids. Per germline, CDR1 SGDLS and CDR2 YYNGEE. J was trimmed by 5 bases and V by 0 bases; bases with no gene match: 6. CDR3 sequence reads: CASSVGWDRGRDEQYF. The DNA of the CDR3 is TGTGCCAGCAGCGTAGGTTGGGACAGGGGGCGGGACGAGCAGTACTTC. Using reference TRBV9 and TRBJ2-7 for the parts outside the CDR3, the full variable domain is DSGVTQTPKHLITATGQRVTLRCSPRSGDLSVYWYQQSLDQGLQFLIQYYNGEERAKGNILERFSAQQFPDLHSELNLSSLELGDSALYFCASSVGWDRGRDEQYFGPGTRLTVT.

The V gene is TRBV5-4, the J gene TRBJ2-4, with 12 bases fitting TRBD2. Germline CDR1 SGHNT, CDR2 YYREEE (reference sequence). The ends lost 3 bases at V and 8 bases at J; junction bases unmatched: 9. The CDR3 length is 16 residues. DNA of the CDR3: TGTGCCAGCAGCTCCGGGCCGACTAGCGGGAGTGACATTCAGTACTTC. This sequence encodes CASSSGPTSGSDIQYF.

V and J are TRBV5-1 and TRBJ1-1; D is possibly TRBD1 (5 bases). CDR3 length: 14 amino acids. CDR1 SGHRS and CDR2 YFSETQ come from the germline V gene. The V end lost 1 base, the J end lost 6 bases, and 13 bases lay between the germline ends. CDR3 nucleotides: TGCGCCAGCAGCTTGCAAGGTGGCAGGGCTGAAGCTTTCTTT. It yields the protein CASSLQGGRAEAFF. Based on the CDR3 plus reference TRBV5-1 and TRBJ1-1, the full variable domain is KAGVTQTPRYLIKTRGQQVTLSCSPISGHRSVSWYQQTPGQGLQFLFEYFSETQRNKGNFPGRFSGRQFSNSRSEMNVSTLELGDSALYLCASSLQGGRAEAFFGQGTRLTVV.

V and J are TRBV6-1 and TRBJ1-2; maybe TRBD1 (5 bases). This CDR3 is 14 amino acids long. Germline CDR1 MNHNS, CDR2 SASEGT. Trimming stripped 5 bases from V and 3 bases from J, with 13 bases between. The chain's CDR3 is CASSPWGGDYGYTF. The CDR3 nucleotides are TGTGCCAGCAGTCCATGGGGGGGGGACTATGGCTACACCTTC.

The chain joins TRBV6-1 to TRBJ2-3; D is possibly TRBD2 (5 bases). Germline V gene data show CDR1 as MNHNS and CDR2 as SASEGT. The CDR3 consists of 10 residues. V lost 8 bases and J lost 5, with 5 bases in between. Here the CDR3 reads CASRGDTQYF. DNA of the CDR3: TGTGCCAGCCGGGGAGATACGCAGTATTTT.

The chain carries TRBV27 and TRBJ1-2, with 7 nucleotides matching TRBD1. V shed 5 bases and J 5 bases; nucleotides not matched to a gene: 2. CDR1 and CDR2 (germline): MNHEY, SMNVEV (reference sequence). The CDR3 extends over 12 amino acids. The CDR3 protein is CASSPTGYGYTF. The CDR3 bases are TGTGCCAGCAGTCCGACAGGGTATGGCTACACCTTC.

The chain's CDR3 is CASSVRVFSNTGELFF. CDR3 nucleotide sequence: TGTGCCAGCAGCGTAAGGGTGTTTTCGAACACCGGGGAGCTGTTTTTT. This chain joins TRBV9 and TRBJ2-2, with D unresolved. Trimming cost V 1 base and J 0 bases, with 10 bases left between them. This CDR3 comprises 16 residues. Germline lookup yields CDR1 SGDLS and CDR2 YYNGEE.

This chain links TRBV5-4 with TRBJ2-1, with D possibly being TRBD1 (6 bases). The V end was cut by 9 bases, the J end by 7 bases, with 17 bases between. The CDR3 totals 13 residues. Germline CDR1 SGHNT, CDR2 YYREEE (reference sequence). CDR3 loop: CAIPFQGNNEQFF. CDR3 bases: TGTGCCATCCCATTTCAGGGGAATAATGAGCAGTTCTTC.

The V call is TRBV20-1, the J call TRBJ1-2; D remains ambiguous. Germline CDR1 is DFQATT and CDR2 is SNEGSKA (reference sequence). Between the trimmed V and J ends, which lost 4 bases and 11 bases, there was a span of 11 bases. The CDR3 totals 10 residues. CDR3 in DNA: TGCAGTGCTACCAGACCTTGGTACACCTTC. Translating it yields CSATRPWYTF.

The rearrangement links TRBV5-4 to TRBJ2-5; TRBD1 matches at 9 bases. This CDR3 is 14 amino acids long. Trimming took 4 bases from V and 5 from J; bases not matched to a gene: 6. Germline V gene sequence: CDR1 SGHNT, CDR2 YYREEE (reference sequence). As DNA, the CDR3 is TGTGCCAGCAGCACGACAGGGGGATGGGAGACCCAGTACTTC. It translates to CASSTTGGWETQYF.

This sequence joins TRBV14 and TRBJ2-5, with D hard to call. Germline-derived CDR1 and CDR2 are SGHDN and FVKESK. The V gene lost 1 base and the J gene lost 2 bases, with 2 bases spanning the gap. The CDR3 is 12 residues long. CDR3 loop: CASSQVQETQYF. The CDR3 nucleotides read TGTGCCAGCAGCCAAGTTCAAGAGACCCAGTACTTC.